Listed here are 20 T cell receptor beta chains from one sample, sequenced in a study of cytomegalovirus exposure and HLA in healthy donors. PCR employed 60 Vbeta and 13 Jbeta primers. Profiled with immunoSEQ multiplex PCR; TCRdb holds only in-frame clones, not every one. The sample has fewer than 65,000 clones; 60% to 80% are singletons. The sample consisted of PBMCs. The receptors here all came from a woman in her thirties or forties in good health and CMV-seropositive.

The chain carries TRBV30 and TRBJ1-5; the D gene is possibly TRBD1 (5 bases). In germline, CDR1 is GTSNPN, CDR2 SVGIG (reference sequence). CDR3 length: 13 residues. Trimming took 0 bases from V and 4 from J, leaving 7 bases between them. CDR3 in amino acids: CAWSVQDNQPQHF. The CDR3 DNA follows: TGTGCCTGGAGTGTACAGGATAATCAGCCCCAGCATTTT.

This chain connects TRBV27 to TRBJ2-1; 7 bases align to TRBD1. J gave up 8 bases and V 5 bases, and 12 bases lay outside the gene matches. This CDR3 has 15 amino acids. The germline gives CDR1 MNHEY, CDR2 SMNVEV (reference sequence). Here the CDR3 DNA reads TGTGCCAGCAGTCCTTCCGAGGGGGCTCAGGATGAGCAGTTCTTC. It specifies CASSPSEGAQDEQFF.

The genes are TRBV27 and TRBJ2-5; 7 positions match TRBD1. V lost 3 bases to trimming and J lost 0 bases; unmatched junction nucleotides: 4. Germline-derived CDR1 and CDR2 are MNHEY and SMNVEV (reference sequence). This CDR3 comprises 15 residues. CDR3 protein: CASSLTGTDQETQYF. The CDR3 nucleotides are TGTGCCAGCAGTTTGACCGGGACAGACCAAGAGACCCAGTACTTC.

The chain links TRBV7-3 to TRBJ2-1; 12 positions match TRBD2. The germline V gene has CDR1 SGHTA and CDR2 FQGTGA. J lost 8 bases, V lost 6 bases, and 17 bases had no gene match. This CDR3 comprises 18 residues. The CDR3 coding sequence is TGTGCCAGCAGTTCCGGGACTAGCGGGCCTGCTGGGAGGGATGAGCAGTTCTTC. Its translation is CASSSGTSGPAGRDEQFF.

In this sample, this clone turned up a few times. This chain joins TRBV29-1 and TRBJ1-3, with D tentatively TRBD1 (5 bases). V lost 5 bases, J lost 2 bases, and 13 bases lay in between. Germline V gene sequence: CDR1 SQVTM, CDR2 ANQGSEA. This CDR3 region has 14 residues. The CDR3 reads CSVQPQGPGNTIYF. The CDR3 DNA sequence: TGCAGCGTTCAGCCTCAGGGCCCTGGAAACACCATATATTTT.

This rearrangement joins TRBV2 to TRBJ1-6; D is undetermined. Trimming pared 7 bases from V and 9 bases from J, leaving 16 bases between. CDR1 SNHLY and CDR2 FYNNEI come from the germline V gene. The CDR3 spans 14 residues. The CDR3 sequence is CASTLRSRGSPLHF. CDR3 DNA sequence: TGTGCCAGCACCCTGAGGTCCCGGGGTTCACCCCTCCACTTT.

The chain combines TRBV19 with TRBJ1-4; D uncertain. Germline CDR1 LNHDA, CDR2 SQIVND (reference sequence). V lost 9 bases to trimming and J lost 4 bases, with 12 bases between them. This CDR3 spans 13 amino acids. The CDR3 loop is CASTDGNNEKLFF. CDR3 in DNA: TGTGCCAGCACGGACGGGAATAATGAAAAACTGTTTTTT.

V usage is TRBV11-2 and J usage is TRBJ2-2, with 8 bases that match TRBD1. Germline V CDR1 and CDR2: SGHAT, FQNNGV. J lost 6 bases, V lost 3 bases, and 3 bases had no gene match. CDR3 length: 14 residues. CDR3 protein: CASSFQGASGELFF. CDR3 sequence (DNA): TGTGCCAGCAGCTTTCAGGGGGCTTCCGGGGAGCTGTTTTTT. Drawing the rest from reference TRBV11-2 and TRBJ2-2, the complete variable domain is EAGVAQSPRYKIIEKRQSVAFWCNPISGHATLYWYQQILGQGPKLLIQFQNNGVVDDSQLPKDRFSAERLKGVDSTLKIQPAKLEDSAVYLCASSFQGASGELFFGEGSRLTVL.

The chain couples TRBV5-1 to TRBJ1-1; 12 bases line up with TRBD1. J gave up 3 bases and V 5 bases, and 8 bases lay outside the gene matches. Germline CDR1 is SGHRS and CDR2 is YFSETQ. The CDR3 covers 16 residues. CDR3 nucleotides: TGCGCCAGCAGAGGGGGGACAGGGGGCTTGGACACTGAAGCTTTCTTT. It translates to CASRGGTGGLDTEAFF.

J is TRBJ2-7 and V is TRBV5-8, with TRBD1 matching 8 bases. CDR3 size: 14 residues. Per the germline V gene, CDR1 is SGHTS and CDR2 is YDEGEE. J was trimmed by 7 bases and V by 3 bases; bases with no gene match: 9. The CDR3 bases are TGTGCCAGCAGCTCGGGACAGGTCGTGAGGGAGCAGTACTTC. It specifies CASSSGQVVREQYF.

V is TRBV2 and J is TRBJ2-5, with D tentatively TRBD1 (5 bases). V was shortened by 7 bases and J by 1 base, with 10 bases between the two germline ends. The CDR3 consists of 13 residues. Germline values: CDR1 SNHLY, CDR2 FYNNEI. This chain's CDR3 is CASTLDSQETQYF. In DNA form, the CDR3 reads TGTGCCAGCACTCTCGACAGCCAAGAGACCCAGTACTTC.

This clone was seen a few times. V is TRBV6-5 and J is TRBJ2-1, with a weak D call TRBD2 (7 bases). Looked up from germline, CDR1 is MNHEY and CDR2 is SVGAGI. This CDR3 is built from 15 residues. The V and J ends lost 7 bases and 3 bases respectively, with 16 bases between them. CDR3 in amino acids: CASTAWRGLYNEQFF. The CDR3 DNA follows: TGTGCCAGCACCGCGTGGCGGGGGCTCTACAATGAGCAGTTCTTC.

The chain employs TRBV2 and TRBJ1-1, with D perhaps TRBD1 (6 bases). The ends were cut back, 6 bases at V and 0 bases at J, with 17 bases in the middle. From germline, CDR1 is SNHLY and CDR2 FYNNEI. CDR3 length: 16 amino acids. The DNA for the CDR3 is TGTGCCAGCAGGATCCAGGGGCCATCCCTGAACACTGAAGCTTTCTTT. Its translation: CASRIQGPSLNTEAFF.

The chain links TRBV15 to TRBJ1-1; tentative D call: TRBD1 (6 bases). There are 14 residues in the CDR3. CDR1 and CDR2 from the germline V gene are LNHNV and YYDKDF (reference sequence). V dropped 0 bases and J dropped 4 bases, with 9 bases sitting between them. The CDR3 loop reads CATSRDLGGTEAFF. The CDR3 nucleotides are TGTGCCACCAGCAGAGATTTAGGGGGCACTGAAGCTTTCTTT.

This clone was detected a few times. V is TRBV6-5 and J is TRBJ2-1; TRBD2 matches 15 bases. The CDR3 is made up of 15 amino acids. Per the germline V gene, CDR1 is MNHEY and CDR2 is SVGAGI. With 7 bases clipped from V and 6 bases from J, the junction kept 4 bases outside the gene matches. The CDR3 sequence: CASNQGLAGGNEQFF. The DNA for the CDR3 is TGTGCCAGCAATCAGGGACTAGCGGGGGGCAATGAGCAGTTCTTC.

J is TRBJ1-2 and V is TRBV6-5; TRBD1 is a possible D gene (5 bases). The germline V gene has CDR1 MNHEY and CDR2 SVGAGI. V lost 2 bases, J lost 8 bases, and 18 bases lay in between. There are 15 residues in the CDR3. The DNA of the CDR3 is TGTGCCAGCAGTTACACCCCCCCCAGGGCGGGAGGCTACACCTTC. This encodes CASSYTPPRAGGYTF.

For the CDR3, the DNA is TGTGCCTGGAGCCCCCCAGGGCCCAATTCACCCCTCCACTTT. Translated: CAWSPPGPNSPLHF. V usage is TRBV30 and J usage is TRBJ1-6, with D possibly TRBD1 on 5 matching bases. Trimming took off 3 bases at V and 7 bases at J, with 13 bases between the two ends. CDR1 and CDR2 from the germline V gene are GTSNPN and SVGIG (reference sequence). The CDR3 is 14 amino acids.

V is TRBV11-1 and J is TRBJ1-1; TRBD1 matches at 8 bases. J was trimmed by 4 bases and V by 5 bases; bases with no gene match: 3. This CDR3 is built from 13 residues. Germline CDR1 and CDR2: SGHAT and FQDESV (reference sequence). The CDR3 DNA reads TGTGCCAGCAGCCTCACAGGGGGCACTGAAGCTTTCTTT. Its protein is CASSLTGGTEAFF. The entire variable domain, with the rest obtained from reference TRBV11-1 and TRBJ1-1, is as follows: EAEVAQSPRYKITEKSQAVAFWCDPISGHATLYWYRQILGQGPELLVQFQDESVVDDSQLPKDRFSAERLKGVDSTLKIQPAELGDSAMYLCASSLTGGTEAFFGQGTRLTVV.

The chain has TRBV7-9 and TRBJ1-2; the match to TRBD1 covers 8 bases. The ends lost 8 bases at V and 8 bases at J; junction bases unmatched: 13. Germline V gives CDR1 SEHNR, CDR2 FQNEAQ (reference sequence). This CDR3 has 14 residues. The CDR3 DNA follows: TGTGCCAGCGGCTCCCGACAGGGGATGAGAGGCTACACCTTC. Amino acids: CASGSRQGMRGYTF.

This clone appeared a single time. This chain joins TRBV27 and TRBJ2-7; TRBD2 matches at 7 bases. The length of the CDR3 is 14 residues. J lost 3 bases, V lost 0 bases, and 2 bases had no gene match. CDR1 MNHEY and CDR2 SMNVEV come from the germline V gene (reference sequence). CDR3 bases: TGTGCCAGCAGTTTATCGGCGGGGGTCTACGAGCAGTACTTC. Protein sequence: CASSLSAGVYEQYF.